This entry lists 17 T cell receptor beta chains sequenced from one sample in a study of CD8+ T cells in alopecia areata. Investigators isolated RNA and reverse transcribed it into cDNA to act as the sequencing template. Only in-frame clones appear in the TCRdb table, and some are missing; sequencing was by immunoSEQ multiplex PCR. The repertoire holds 200,000 or so clones, with 55% to 75% as singletons. Treatment denoted: oral pan-JAK inhibitor, 5-10 mg twice daily. This sample comprised CD4+ T cells sorted from blood, obtained at week 24, from a patient treated with tofacitinib. The source is a human donor with alopecia areata.

V gene TRBV7-9 combines with J gene TRBJ1-5, with a possible D match to TRBD1 (6 bases). The CDR3 loop spans 15 amino acids. CDR1 and CDR2 from the germline V gene are SEHNR and FQNEAQ (reference sequence). Deletions cut 5 bases from V and 0 bases from J, with 11 bases between. CDR3 amino acids: CASSPGDASNQPQHF. The CDR3 DNA follows: TGTGCCAGCAGCCCAGGGGACGCTAGCAATCAGCCCCAGCATTTT.

The chain recombines TRBV7-2 with TRBJ2-7; perhaps TRBD1 as D (6 bases). Germline assignment: CDR1 SGHTA and CDR2 FQGNSA. The germline V and J ends were trimmed by 4 bases and 4 bases, with 17 bases remaining between them. This CDR3 spans 15 amino acids. CDR3 sequence: CASSSMAGTQYEQYF. The CDR3, as DNA: TGTGCCAGCAGCTCCATGGCCGGGACACAGTACGAGCAGTACTTC.

This clone was picked up a small number of times. This rearrangement joins TRBV25-1 to TRBJ1-1, with 7 bases lining up with TRBD1. V was pared by 1 base and J by 6 bases, with 11 bases of the junction left unmatched. The germline gives CDR1 MGHDK, CDR2 SYGVNS. The CDR3 consists of 16 residues. CDR3 in amino acids: CASSESPFDRDPEAFF. CDR3 coding DNA: TGTGCCAGCAGTGAATCGCCTTTCGACAGGGATCCTGAAGCTTTCTTT.

The V and J genes are TRBV18 and TRBJ1-5; D ambiguous. With 5 bases removed from V and 4 bases from J, the gap between germline ends came to 12 bases. Germline-derived CDR1 and CDR2 are KGHSH and LQKENI. The CDR3 spans 14 residues. CDR3 region: CASSEGRLNQPQHF. DNA of the CDR3: TGTGCCAGCTCAGAAGGACGGCTAAATCAGCCCCAGCATTTT.

This chain connects TRBV27 to TRBJ1-2; D uncertain. There are 14 residues in the CDR3. The germline CDR1 and CDR2 sequences are MNHEY and SMNVEV (reference sequence). V was trimmed by 5 bases and J by 1 base, leaving 11 bases between them. CDR3 region: CASSPRTDNYGYTF. As DNA, the CDR3 is TGTGCCAGCAGTCCGAGGACTGATAACTATGGCTACACCTTC.

The rearrangement joins TRBV6-1 to TRBJ2-7; 7 bases match TRBD2. CDR1 and CDR2 from the germline V gene are MNHNS and SASEGT. The trim removed 5 bases at V and 1 base at J, leaving 5 bases unmatched. The CDR3 extends over 14 amino acids. CDR3 sequence: CASSPREVSYEQYF. The CDR3 DNA follows: TGTGCCAGCAGTCCTCGGGAGGTATCCTACGAGCAGTACTTC.

The genes are TRBV7-2 and TRBJ2-3; TRBD2 agrees at 11 bases. The CDR3 runs to 14 residues. CDR1 SGHTA and CDR2 FQGNSA come from the germline V gene. With 5 bases clipped from V and 6 bases from J, the junction kept 4 bases outside the gene matches. CDR3 in amino acids: CASSPLAGVDTQYF. CDR3 DNA sequence: TGTGCCAGCAGCCCACTAGCGGGGGTGGATACGCAGTATTTT.

V and J are TRBV30 and TRBJ1-4, with D hard to call. V was trimmed by 2 bases and J by 5 bases, leaving 6 bases between them. This CDR3 is 12 amino acids long. Germline values: CDR1 GTSNPN, CDR2 SVGIG (reference sequence). As DNA, the CDR3 is TGTGCCTGGAGTCGATCAAATGAAAAACTGTTTTTT. Translation gives CAWSRSNEKLFF.

The rearrangement links TRBV9 to TRBJ2-2, with D possibly being TRBD1 (6 bases). Per the germline V gene, CDR1 is SGDLS and CDR2 is YYNGEE. The CDR3 length is 15 residues. V lost 0 bases and J lost 1, with 7 bases in between. Here the CDR3 reads CASSVVQGNTGELFF. The CDR3, as DNA: TGTGCCAGCAGCGTAGTACAGGGGAACACCGGGGAGCTGTTTTTT.

This clone was observed many times. V is TRBV28 and J is TRBJ2-3; 7 nucleotides align to TRBD2. The CDR3 covers 16 residues. With 6 bases clipped from V and 0 bases from J, the junction kept 9 bases outside the gene matches. From germline, CDR1 is MDHEN and CDR2 SYDVKM. Written as DNA, the CDR3 is TGTGCCAGCAGCCGACCAGCGGGGACTAGCACAGATACGCAGTATTTT. Translating it yields CASSRPAGTSTDTQYF.

This chain connects TRBV20-1 to TRBJ2-3, with no clear D. This CDR3 is 11 amino acids long. Germline V gene data show CDR1 as DFQATT and CDR2 as SNEGSKA (reference sequence). V lost 3 bases to trimming and J lost 3 bases, with 4 bases between them. CDR3 DNA sequence: TGCAGTGCTAGTTTTACAGATACGCAGTATTTT. Translation: CSASFTDTQYF.

This sequence joins TRBV28 and TRBJ1-2, with TRBD1 matching over 7 bases. V lost 6 bases to trimming and J lost 3 bases; unmatched junction nucleotides: 4. This CDR3 comprises 13 residues. Germline CDR1 reads MDHEN; CDR2 reads SYDVKM. CDR3 sequence (DNA): TGTGCCAGCAGGAAAGGGACAGACTATGGCTACACCTTC. Its protein product is CASRKGTDYGYTF.

The V and J genes are TRBV7-3 and TRBJ2-3; D is uncertain. V was cut by 5 bases and J by 1 base, with 10 bases left in between. CDR3 length: 14 amino acids. Germline assignment: CDR1 SGHTA and CDR2 FQGTGA. Here the CDR3 DNA reads TGTGCCAGCAGCCGCCAGTGGGGCACAGATACGCAGTATTTT. This encodes CASSRQWGTDTQYF.

Here the CDR3 reads CATTGQLNQPQHF. As DNA, the CDR3 is TGTGCCACCACGGGACAGCTAAATCAGCCCCAGCATTTT. The chain links TRBV15 to TRBJ1-5; 7 bases map to TRBD1. The CDR3 contains 13 residues. The junction had 4 bases not matched to a gene; V was cut back by 7 bases and J by 4 bases. Germline V gene lookup returns CDR1 LNHNV and CDR2 YYDKDF (reference sequence).

The chain uses TRBV5-1 and TRBJ2-2; D unclear. Trimming took off 4 bases at V and 4 bases at J, with 11 bases between the two ends. The length of the CDR3 is 14 residues. Germline CDR1 SGHRS, CDR2 YFSETQ. The CDR3 DNA follows: TGCGCCAGCAGCCCGAGAGCTGTCACCGGGGAGCTGTTTTTT. Its protein is CASSPRAVTGELFF.

J is TRBJ2-5 and V is TRBV7-2; maybe TRBD2 (6 bases). Germline V gene data show CDR1 as SGHTA and CDR2 as FQGNSA. V gave up 7 bases and J gave up 6 bases, with 18 bases separating them. The length of the CDR3 is 14 residues. DNA of the CDR3: TGTGCCAGCACCATGCTTGGGGCGGGGAAGACCCAGTACTTC. Its protein product is CASTMLGAGKTQYF.

This clone was detected only a few times. This chain joins TRBV18 and TRBJ1-1, with D maybe TRBD1 (5 bases). CDR1 and CDR2 from the germline V gene are KGHSH and LQKENI. Trimming pared 8 bases from V and 1 base from J, leaving 11 bases between. This CDR3 is built from 13 residues. CDR3 sequence (DNA): TGTGCCAGCGTACAGGCCGCGAACACTGAAGCTTTCTTT. Translated, it gives CASVQAANTEAFF.